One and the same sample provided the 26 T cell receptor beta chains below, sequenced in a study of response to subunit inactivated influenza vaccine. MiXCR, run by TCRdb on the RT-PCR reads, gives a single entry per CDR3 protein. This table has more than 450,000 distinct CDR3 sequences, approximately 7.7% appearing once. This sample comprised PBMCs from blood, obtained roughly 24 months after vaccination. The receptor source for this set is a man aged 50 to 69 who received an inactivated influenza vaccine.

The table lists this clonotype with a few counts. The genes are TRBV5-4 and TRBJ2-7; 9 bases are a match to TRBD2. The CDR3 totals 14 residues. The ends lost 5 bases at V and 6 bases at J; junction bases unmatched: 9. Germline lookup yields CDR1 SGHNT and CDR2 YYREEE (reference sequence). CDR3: CASSLAGRMGEQYF. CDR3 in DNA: TGTGCCAGCAGTCTAGCGGGACGGATGGGCGAGCAGTACTTC.

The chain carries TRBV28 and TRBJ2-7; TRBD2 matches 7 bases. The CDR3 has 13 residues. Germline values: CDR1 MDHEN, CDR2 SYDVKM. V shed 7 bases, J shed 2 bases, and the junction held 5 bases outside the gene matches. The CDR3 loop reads CASTTSSTYEQYF. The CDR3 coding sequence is TGTGCCAGCACGACTAGCAGTACCTACGAGCAGTACTTC.

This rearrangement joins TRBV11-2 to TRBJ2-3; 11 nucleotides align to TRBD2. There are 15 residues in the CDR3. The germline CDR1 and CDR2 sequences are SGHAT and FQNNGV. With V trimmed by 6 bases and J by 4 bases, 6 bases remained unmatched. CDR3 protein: CASRRSGGVADTQYF. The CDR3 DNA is TGTGCCAGCAGACGTAGCGGGGGGGTCGCAGATACGCAGTATTTT.

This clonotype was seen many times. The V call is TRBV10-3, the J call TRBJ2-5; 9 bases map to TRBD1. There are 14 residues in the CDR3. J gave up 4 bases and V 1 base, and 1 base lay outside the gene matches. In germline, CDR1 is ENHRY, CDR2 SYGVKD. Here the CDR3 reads CAISEYRGRETQYF. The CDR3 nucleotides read TGTGCCATCAGTGAGTACAGGGGGCGAGAGACCCAGTACTTC.

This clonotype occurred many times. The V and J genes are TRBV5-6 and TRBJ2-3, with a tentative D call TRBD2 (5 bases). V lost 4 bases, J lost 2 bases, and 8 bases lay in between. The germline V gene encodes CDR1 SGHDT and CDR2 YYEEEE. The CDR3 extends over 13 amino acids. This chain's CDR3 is CASSKDSTDTQYF. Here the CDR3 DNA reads TGTGCCAGCAGCAAGGACTCCACAGATACGCAGTATTTT.

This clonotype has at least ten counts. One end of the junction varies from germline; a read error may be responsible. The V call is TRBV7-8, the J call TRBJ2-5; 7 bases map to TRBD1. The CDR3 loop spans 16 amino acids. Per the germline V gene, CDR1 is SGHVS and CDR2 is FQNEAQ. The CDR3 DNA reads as TGTGCCAGCAGTTTAGGGGGACAGTTCTACCAAGAGACCCAGTACTTC. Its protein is CASSLGGQFYQETQYF. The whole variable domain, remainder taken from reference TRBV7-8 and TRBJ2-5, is GAGVSQSPRYKVAKRGQDVALRCDPISGHVSLFWYQQALGQGPEFLTYFQNEAQLDKSGLPSDRFFAERPEGSVSTLKIQRTQQEDSAVYLCASSLGGQFYQETQYFGPGTRLLVL.

This CDR3 reads CASSYYGFSLEYEQYF. CDR3 DNA: TGTGCCAGCAGTTACTACGGGTTTAGCCTTGAATACGAGCAGTACTTC. The V gene is TRBV6-5, the J gene TRBJ2-7; no clear D gene. The ends were cut back, 1 base at V and 4 bases at J, with 17 bases in the middle. This CDR3 region has 16 residues. CDR1 and CDR2 from the germline V gene are MNHEY and SVGAGI.

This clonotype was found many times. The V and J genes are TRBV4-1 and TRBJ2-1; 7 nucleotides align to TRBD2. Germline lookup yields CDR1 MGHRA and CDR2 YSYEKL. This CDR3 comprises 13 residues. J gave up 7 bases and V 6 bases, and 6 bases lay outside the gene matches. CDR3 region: CASRRTGRNEQFF. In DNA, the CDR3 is TGCGCCAGCAGACGGACCGGGAGGAATGAGCAGTTCTTC.

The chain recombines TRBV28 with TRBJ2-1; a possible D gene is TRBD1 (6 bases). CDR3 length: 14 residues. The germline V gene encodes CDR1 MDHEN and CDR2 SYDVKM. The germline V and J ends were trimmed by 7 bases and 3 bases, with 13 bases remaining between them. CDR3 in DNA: TGTGCCAGCACCCACCACAGGGTCTACAATGAGCAGTTCTTC. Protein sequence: CASTHHRVYNEQFF. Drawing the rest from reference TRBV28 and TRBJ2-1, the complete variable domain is DVKVTQSSRYLVKRTGEKVFLECVQDMDHENMFWYRQDPGLGLRLIYFSYDVKMKEKGDIPEGYSVSREKKERFSLILESASTNQTSMYLCASTHHRVYNEQFFGPGTRLTVL.

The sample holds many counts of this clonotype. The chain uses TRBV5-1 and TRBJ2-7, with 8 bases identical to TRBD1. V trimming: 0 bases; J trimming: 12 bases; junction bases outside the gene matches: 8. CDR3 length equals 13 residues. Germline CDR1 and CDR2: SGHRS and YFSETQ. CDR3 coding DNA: TGCGCCAGCAGCTTGGGGGGACAGGAGACATCGTACTTC. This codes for CASSLGGQETSYF.

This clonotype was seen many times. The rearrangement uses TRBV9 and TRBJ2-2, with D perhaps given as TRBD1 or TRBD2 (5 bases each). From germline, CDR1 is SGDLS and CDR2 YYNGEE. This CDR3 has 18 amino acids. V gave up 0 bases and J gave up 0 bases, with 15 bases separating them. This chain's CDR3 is CASSVEPGRSSNTGELFF. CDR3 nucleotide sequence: TGTGCCAGCAGCGTAGAACCGGGACGGTCTTCGAACACCGGGGAGCTGTTTTTT.

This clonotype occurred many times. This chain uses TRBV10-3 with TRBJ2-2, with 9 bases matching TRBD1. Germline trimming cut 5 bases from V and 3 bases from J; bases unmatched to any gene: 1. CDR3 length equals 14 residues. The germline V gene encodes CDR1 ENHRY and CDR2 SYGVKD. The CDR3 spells CAISRTGDTGELFF. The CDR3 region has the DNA TGTGCCATCAGTAGGACAGGGGACACCGGGGAGCTGTTTTTT.

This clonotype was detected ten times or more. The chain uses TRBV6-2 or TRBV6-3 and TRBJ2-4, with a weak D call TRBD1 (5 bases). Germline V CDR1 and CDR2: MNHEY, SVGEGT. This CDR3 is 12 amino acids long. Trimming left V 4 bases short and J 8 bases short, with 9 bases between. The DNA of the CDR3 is TGTGCCAGCAGTTCCACAGGATACATTCAGTACTTC. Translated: CASSSTGYIQYF.

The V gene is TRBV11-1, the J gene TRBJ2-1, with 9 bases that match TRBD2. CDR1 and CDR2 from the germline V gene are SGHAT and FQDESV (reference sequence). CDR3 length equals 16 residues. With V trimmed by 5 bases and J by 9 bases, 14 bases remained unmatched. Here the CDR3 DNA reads TGTGCCAGCAGCCCAACGGAAGGCGGGAGGGCCTTTGAGCAGTTCTTC. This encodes CASSPTEGGRAFEQFF.

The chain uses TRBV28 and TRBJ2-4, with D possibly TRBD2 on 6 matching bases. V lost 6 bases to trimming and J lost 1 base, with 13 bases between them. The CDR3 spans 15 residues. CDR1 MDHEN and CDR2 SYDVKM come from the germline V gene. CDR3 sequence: CASSWTAGAKNIQYF. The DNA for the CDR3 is TGTGCCAGCAGCTGGACCGCGGGGGCCAAAAACATTCAGTACTTC.

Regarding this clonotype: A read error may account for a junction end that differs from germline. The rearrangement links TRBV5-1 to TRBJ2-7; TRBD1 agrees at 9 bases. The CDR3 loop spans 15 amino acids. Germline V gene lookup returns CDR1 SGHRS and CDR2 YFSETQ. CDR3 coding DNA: TGCGCCAGCAGCTTGGTTACAGGGGGCTTCGACGAGCAGCACTTC. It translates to CASSLVTGGFDEQHF.

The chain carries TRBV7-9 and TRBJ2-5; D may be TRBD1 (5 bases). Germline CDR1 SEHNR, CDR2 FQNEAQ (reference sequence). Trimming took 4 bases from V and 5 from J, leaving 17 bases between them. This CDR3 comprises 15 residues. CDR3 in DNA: TGTGCCAGCAGCTCCCGGACACCTTCTGTCGAGACCCAGTACTTC. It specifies CASSSRTPSVETQYF.

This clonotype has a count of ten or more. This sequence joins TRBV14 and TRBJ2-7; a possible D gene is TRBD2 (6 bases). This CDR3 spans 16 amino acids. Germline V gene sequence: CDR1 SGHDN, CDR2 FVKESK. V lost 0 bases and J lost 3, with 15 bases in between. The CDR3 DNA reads TGTGCCAGCAGCCAAGATCTGGGAGGAGGGTACTACGAGCAGTACTTC. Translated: CASSQDLGGGYYEQYF. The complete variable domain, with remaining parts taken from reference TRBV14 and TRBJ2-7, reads EAGVTQFPSHSVIEKGQTVTLRCDPISGHDNLYWYRRVMGKEIKFLLHFVKESKQDESGMPNNRFLAERTGGTYSTLKVQPAELEDSGVYFCASSQDLGGGYYEQYFGPGTRLTVT.

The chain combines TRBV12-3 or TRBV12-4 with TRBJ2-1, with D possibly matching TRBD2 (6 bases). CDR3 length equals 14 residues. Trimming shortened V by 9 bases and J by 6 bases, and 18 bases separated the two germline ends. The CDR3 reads CASSFYGGVNEQFF. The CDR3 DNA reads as TGTGCCAGTTCGTTTTATGGAGGGGTCAATGAGCAGTTCTTC.

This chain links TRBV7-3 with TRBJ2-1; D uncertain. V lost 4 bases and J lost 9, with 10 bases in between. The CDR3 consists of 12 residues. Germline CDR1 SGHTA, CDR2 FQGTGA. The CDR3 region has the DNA TGTGCCAGCAGCTCAGGTGTCGGTGAGCAGTTCTTC. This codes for CASSSGVGEQFF.

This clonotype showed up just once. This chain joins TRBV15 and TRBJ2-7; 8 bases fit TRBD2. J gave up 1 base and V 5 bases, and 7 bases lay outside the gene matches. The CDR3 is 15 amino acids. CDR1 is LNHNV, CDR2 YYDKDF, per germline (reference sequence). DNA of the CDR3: TGTGCCACCAGCCGCACTAGCGGAGCTTCCTACGAGCAGTACTTC. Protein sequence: CATSRTSGASYEQYF.

The CDR3 nucleotides read TGTGCCAGCAGTGATGGGGGGACGGAAAATAATTCACCCCTCCACTTT. Translation: CASSDGGTENNSPLHF. The V call is TRBV2, the J call TRBJ1-6; a possible D gene is TRBD1 (5 bases). CDR3 length: 16 residues. The V end was cut by 3 bases, the J end by 5 bases, with 14 bases between. Germline assignment: CDR1 SNHLY and CDR2 FYNNEI.

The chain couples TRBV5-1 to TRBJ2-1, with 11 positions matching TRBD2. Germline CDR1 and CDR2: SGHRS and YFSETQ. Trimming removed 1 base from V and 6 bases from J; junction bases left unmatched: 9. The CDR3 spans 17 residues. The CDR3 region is CASSLTLTSGVSNEQFF. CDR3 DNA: TGCGCCAGCAGCTTGACCTTGACTAGCGGGGTGAGCAATGAGCAGTTCTTC. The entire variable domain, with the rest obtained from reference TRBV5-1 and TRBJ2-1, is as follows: KAGVTQTPRYLIKTRGQQVTLSCSPISGHRSVSWYQQTPGQGLQFLFEYFSETQRNKGNFPGRFSGRQFSNSRSEMNVSTLELGDSALYLCASSLTLTSGVSNEQFFGPGTRLTVL.

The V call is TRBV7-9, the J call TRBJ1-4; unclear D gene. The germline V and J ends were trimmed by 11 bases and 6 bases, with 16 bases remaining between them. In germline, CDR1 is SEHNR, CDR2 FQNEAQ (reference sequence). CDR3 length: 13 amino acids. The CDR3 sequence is CAVTKWIHEKLFF. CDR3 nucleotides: TGTGCCGTCACAAAGTGGATTCATGAAAAACTGTTTTTT. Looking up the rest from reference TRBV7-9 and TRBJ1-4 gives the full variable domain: DTGVSQNPRHKITKRGQNVTFRCDPISEHNRLYWYRQTLGQGPEFLTYFQNEAQLEKSRLLSDRFSAERPKGSFSTLEIQRTEQGDSAMYLCAVTKWIHEKLFFGSGTQLSVL.

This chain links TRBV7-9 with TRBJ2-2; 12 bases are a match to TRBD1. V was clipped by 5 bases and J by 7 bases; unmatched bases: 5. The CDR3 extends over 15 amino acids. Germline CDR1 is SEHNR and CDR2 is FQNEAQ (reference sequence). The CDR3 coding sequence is TGTGCCAGCAGCGGGGGACAGGGGGCGATCGGGGAGCTGTTTTTT. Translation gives CASSGGQGAIGELFF.

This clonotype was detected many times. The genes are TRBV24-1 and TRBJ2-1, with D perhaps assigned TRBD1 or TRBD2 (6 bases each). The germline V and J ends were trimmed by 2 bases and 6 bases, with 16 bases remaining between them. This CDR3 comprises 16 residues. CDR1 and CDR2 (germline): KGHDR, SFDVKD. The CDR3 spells CATSDSGGGLGNEQFF. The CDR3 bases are TGTGCCACCAGTGATTCAGGAGGGGGGCTTGGCAATGAGCAGTTCTTC.